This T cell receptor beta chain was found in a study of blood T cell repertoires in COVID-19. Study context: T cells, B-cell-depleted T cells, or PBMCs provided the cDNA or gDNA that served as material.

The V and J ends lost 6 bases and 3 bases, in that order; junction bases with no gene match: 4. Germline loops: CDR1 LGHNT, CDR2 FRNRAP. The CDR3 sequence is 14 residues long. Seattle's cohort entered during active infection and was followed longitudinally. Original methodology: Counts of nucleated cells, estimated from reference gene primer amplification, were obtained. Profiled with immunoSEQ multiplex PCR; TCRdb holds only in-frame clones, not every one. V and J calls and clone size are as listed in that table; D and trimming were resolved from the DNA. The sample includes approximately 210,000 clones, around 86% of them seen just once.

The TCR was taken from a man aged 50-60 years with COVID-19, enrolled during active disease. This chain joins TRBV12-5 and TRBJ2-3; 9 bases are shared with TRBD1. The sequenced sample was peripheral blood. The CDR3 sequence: CASGRDRATDTQYF. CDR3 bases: TGTGCTAGTGGCCGGGACAGGGCTACAGATACGCAGTATTTT.